This TCR beta chain emerged from a study of T cells after yellow fever vaccination. Study results and caveats: Clonotypes appearing in both CD4 and CD8 compartments existed, and their share was small.

CDR1 and CDR2 from the germline V gene are SGHAT and FQNNGV. The CDR3 spans 13 residues. Trimming took 5 bases from V and 7 from J; bases not matched to a gene: 4. TCRdb passed the 5' RACE reads through MiXCR, listing each CDR3 protein once. The table includes fewer than 500,000 distinct CDR3 sequences, about 17% detected once. Of note for this clonotype: Its antigen is not identified.

V is TRBV11-2 and J is TRBJ2-1, with 8 bases lining up with TRBD2. The receptor's source is a young man who received the YFV17D yellow fever vaccine. The input for sequencing was PBMCs, taken before the yellow fever booster vaccination. This CDR3 is CASSPTSVNEQFF. DNA of the CDR3: TGTGCCAGCAGCCCGACTAGCGTGAATGAGCAGTTCTTC.